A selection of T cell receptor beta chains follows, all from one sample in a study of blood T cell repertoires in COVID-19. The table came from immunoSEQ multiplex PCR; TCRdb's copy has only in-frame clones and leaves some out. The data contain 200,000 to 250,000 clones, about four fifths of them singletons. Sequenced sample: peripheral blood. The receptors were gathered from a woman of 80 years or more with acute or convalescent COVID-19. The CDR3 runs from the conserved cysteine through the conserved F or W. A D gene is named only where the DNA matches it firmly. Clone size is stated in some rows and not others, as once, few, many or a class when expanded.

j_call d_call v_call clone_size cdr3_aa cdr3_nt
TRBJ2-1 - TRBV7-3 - CASSLSPDRYNEQFF TGTGCCAGCAGCTTAAGTCCGGACAGATACAATGAGCAGTTCTTC
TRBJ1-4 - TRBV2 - CASTYRGNNEKLFF TGTGCCAGCACCTATCGGGGGAATAATGAAAAACTGTTTTTT
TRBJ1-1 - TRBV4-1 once CASSQVVRRNTEAFF TGCGCCAGCAGCCAAGTCGTTCGGAGGAACACTGAAGCTTTCTTT
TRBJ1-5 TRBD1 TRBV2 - CASSLGQGVSQPQHF TGTGCCAGCAGTCTAGGACAGGGGGTATCGCAGCCCCAGCATTTT
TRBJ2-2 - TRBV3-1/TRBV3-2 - CASSPLNTGELFF TGTGCCAGCAGCCCCCTCAACACCGGGGAGCTGTTTTTT
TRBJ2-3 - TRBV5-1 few CASSLMRSSTDTQYF TGCGCCAGCAGCTTGATGCGGAGCTCTACAGATACGCAGTATTTT
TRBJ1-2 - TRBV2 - CASNRGADGYTF TGTGCCAGCAATCGGGGGGCGGATGGCTACACCTTC
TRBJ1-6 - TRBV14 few CASSQGTRGTYNSPLHF TGTGCCAGCAGCCAAGGAACCCGGGGGACCTATAATTCACCCCTCCACTTT
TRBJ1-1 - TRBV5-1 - CASTSGLVQLNTEAFF TGCGCCAGCACCTCCGGTCTCGTACAGCTGAACACTGAAGCTTTCTTT
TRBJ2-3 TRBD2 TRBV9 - CASSVTSFPDTQYF TGTGCCAGCAGCGTGACTAGCTTCCCAGATACGCAGTATTTT
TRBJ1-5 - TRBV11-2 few CASSLQGNSNQPQHF TGTGCCAGCAGCTTGCAGGGGAATAGCAATCAGCCCCAGCATTTT
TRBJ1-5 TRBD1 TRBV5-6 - CASSFYDRDSINF TGTGCCAGCAGCTTTTATGATAGGGACAGCATAAATTTT
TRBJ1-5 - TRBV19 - CASSITGPNQPQHF TGTGCCAGTAGTATTACAGGTCCTAATCAGCCCCAGCATTTT
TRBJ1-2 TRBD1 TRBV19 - CASSTQGSNYGYTF TGTGCCAGTAGCACACAGGGGTCCAACTATGGCTACACCTTC
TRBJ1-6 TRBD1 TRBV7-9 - CASSLGDRGLPLHF TGTGCCAGCAGCTTAGGGGACAGGGGGCTACCCCTCCACTTT
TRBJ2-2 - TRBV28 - CASSLLQGTGELFF TGTGCCAGCAGTCTACTTCAGGGAACCGGGGAGCTGTTTTTT
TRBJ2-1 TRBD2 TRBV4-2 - CASSQDPRSSGPSGEQFF TGTGCCAGCAGCCAAGATCCGAGGTCTAGCGGGCCGTCTGGGGAGCAGTTCTTC
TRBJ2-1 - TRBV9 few CASSSRLVYNEQFF TGTGCCAGCAGCTCTCGACTGGTCTACAATGAGCAGTTCTTC
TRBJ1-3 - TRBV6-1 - CASSEGGSGNTIYF TGTGCCAGCAGTGAAGGCGGCTCTGGAAACACCATATATTTT
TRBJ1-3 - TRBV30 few CAWSLGNTIYF TGTGCCTGGAGTCTCGGAAACACCATATATTTT
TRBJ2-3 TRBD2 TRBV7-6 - CASSLGLAGGPTDTQYF TGTGCCAGCAGCTTAGGGCTAGCGGGGGGGCCAACAGATACGCAGTATTTT
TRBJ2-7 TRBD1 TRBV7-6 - CASSSRAGTGGTYEQYF TGTGCCAGCAGCTCCCGGGCGGGGACAGGGGGAACCTACGAGCAGTACTTC
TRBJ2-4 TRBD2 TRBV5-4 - CASSLDGGASNIQYF TGTGCCAGCAGCTTGGACGGGGGGGCCTCGAACATTCAGTACTTC
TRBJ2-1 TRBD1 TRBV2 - CASSLGQATQPYNEQFF TGTGCCAGCAGTTTAGGACAGGCGACCCAACCCTACAATGAGCAGTTCTTC
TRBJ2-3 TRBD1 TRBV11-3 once CASSLGSGQGGTDTQYF TGTGCCAGCAGCTTAGGGTCTGGGCAGGGGGGCACAGATACGCAGTATTTT
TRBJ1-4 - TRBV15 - CATSRAGATNEKLFF TGTGCCACCAGCAGAGCAGGGGCAACTAATGAAAAACTGTTTTTT
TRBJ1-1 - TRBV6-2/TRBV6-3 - CASSWQGLTEAFF TGTGCCAGCAGTTGGCAGGGGTTAACTGAAGCTTTCTTT
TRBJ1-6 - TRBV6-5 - CASTFQGSPLHF TGTGCCAGCACCTTTCAGGGTTCACCCCTCCACTTT
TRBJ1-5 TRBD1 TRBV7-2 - CASSFHDTGQVNQPQHF TGTGCCAGCAGCTTCCACGACACGGGACAGGTTAATCAGCCCCAGCATTTT
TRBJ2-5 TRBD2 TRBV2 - CASSGRGGGETQYF TGTGCCAGCAGTGGACGCGGGGGGGGCGAGACCCAGTACTTC
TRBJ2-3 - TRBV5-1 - CASSLAGVTDTQYF TGCGCCAGCAGCTTGGCGGGGGTCACAGATACGCAGTATTTT
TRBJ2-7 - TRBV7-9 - CASSLAGGVGSYEQYF TGTGCCAGCAGCTTAGCGGGGGGAGTTGGCTCCTACGAGCAGTACTTC
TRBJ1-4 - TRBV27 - CASSPPGSNEKLFF TGTGCCAGCAGTCCACCAGGGTCTAATGAAAAACTGTTTTTT
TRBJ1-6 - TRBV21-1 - CASSKDTGKGSPLHF TGTGCCAGCAGCAAAGACACAGGGAAAGGTTCACCCCTCCACTTT
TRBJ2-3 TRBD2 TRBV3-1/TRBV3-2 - CASSLISGGMRSDTQYF TGTGCCAGCAGCCTTATTTCGGGGGGGATGCGGTCAGATACGCAGTATTTT
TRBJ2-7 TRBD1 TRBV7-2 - CASSPEDRGFDEQYF TGTGCCAGCAGCCCCGAAGACAGGGGATTCGACGAGCAGTACTTC
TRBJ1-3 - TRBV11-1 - CASSLARGGNTIYF TGTGCCAGCAGCCTCGCCCGCGGTGGAAACACCATATATTTT
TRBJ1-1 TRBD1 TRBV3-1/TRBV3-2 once CASSQVPITGVGTEAFF TGTGCCAGCAGCCAAGTCCCTATTACAGGGGTAGGCACTGAAGCTTTCTTT
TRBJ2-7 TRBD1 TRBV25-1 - CASSRAGTGTYEQYF TGTGCCAGCAGCCGAGCCGGGACAGGGACCTACGAGCAGTACTTC
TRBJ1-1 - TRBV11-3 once CASSLGRLNTEAFF TGTGCCAGCAGCTTAGGGAGGCTGAACACTGAAGCTTTCTTT
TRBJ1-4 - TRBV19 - CASSGIPGSGTNEKLFF TGTGCCAGTAGTGGCATCCCAGGGTCCGGGACTAATGAAAAACTGTTTTTT